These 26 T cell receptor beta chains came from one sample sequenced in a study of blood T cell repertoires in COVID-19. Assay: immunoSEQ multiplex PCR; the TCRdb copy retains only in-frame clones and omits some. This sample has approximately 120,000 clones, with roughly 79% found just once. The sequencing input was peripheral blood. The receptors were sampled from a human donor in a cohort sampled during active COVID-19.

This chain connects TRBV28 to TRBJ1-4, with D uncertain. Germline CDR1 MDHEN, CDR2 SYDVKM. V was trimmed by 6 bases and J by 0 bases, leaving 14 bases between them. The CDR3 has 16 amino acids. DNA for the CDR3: TGTGCCAGCAGCCCTCGCAGGCCGGCAACTAATGAAAAACTGTTTTTT. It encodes CASSPRRPATNEKLFF.

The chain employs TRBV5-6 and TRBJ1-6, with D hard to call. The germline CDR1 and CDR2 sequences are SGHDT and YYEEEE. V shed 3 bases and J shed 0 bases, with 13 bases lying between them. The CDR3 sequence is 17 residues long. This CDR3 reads CASSSDFGSSYNSPLHF. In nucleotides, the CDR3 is TGTGCCAGCAGCTCTGACTTTGGGAGCTCCTATAATTCACCCCTCCACTTT.

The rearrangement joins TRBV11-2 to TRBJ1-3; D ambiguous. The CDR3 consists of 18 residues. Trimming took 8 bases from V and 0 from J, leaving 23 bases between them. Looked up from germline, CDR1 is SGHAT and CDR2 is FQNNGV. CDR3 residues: CASGISREEDNSGNTIYF. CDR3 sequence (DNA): TGTGCCAGCGGCATAAGCCGGGAAGAGGATAACTCTGGAAACACCATATATTTT. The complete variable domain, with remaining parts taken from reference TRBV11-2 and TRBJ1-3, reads EAGVAQSPRYKIIEKRQSVAFWCNPISGHATLYWYQQILGQGPKLLIQFQNNGVVDDSQLPKDRFSAERLKGVDSTLKIQPAKLEDSAVYLCASGISREEDNSGNTIYFGEGSWLTVV.

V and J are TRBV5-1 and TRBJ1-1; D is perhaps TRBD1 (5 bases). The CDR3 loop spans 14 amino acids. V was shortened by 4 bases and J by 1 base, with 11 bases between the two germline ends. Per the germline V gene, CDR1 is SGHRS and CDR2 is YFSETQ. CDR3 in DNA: TGCGCCAGCAGCCTGACAGCCGCGAACACTGAAGCTTTCTTT. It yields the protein CASSLTAANTEAFF.

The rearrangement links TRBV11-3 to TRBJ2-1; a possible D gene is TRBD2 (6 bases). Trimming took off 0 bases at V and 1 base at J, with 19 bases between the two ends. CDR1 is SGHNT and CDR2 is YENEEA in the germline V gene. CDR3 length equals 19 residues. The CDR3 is CASSLDAWGVPNSYNEQFF. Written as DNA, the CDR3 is TGTGCCAGCAGCTTAGACGCTTGGGGGGTGCCTAATTCCTACAATGAGCAGTTCTTC.

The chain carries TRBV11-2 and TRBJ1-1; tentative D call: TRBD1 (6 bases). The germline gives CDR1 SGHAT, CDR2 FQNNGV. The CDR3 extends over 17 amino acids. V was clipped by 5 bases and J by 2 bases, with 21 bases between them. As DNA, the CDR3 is TGTGCCAGCAGCCCTATCTATGGGGGCAGGGGTAACACTGAAGCTTTCTTT. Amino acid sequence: CASSPIYGGRGNTEAFF.

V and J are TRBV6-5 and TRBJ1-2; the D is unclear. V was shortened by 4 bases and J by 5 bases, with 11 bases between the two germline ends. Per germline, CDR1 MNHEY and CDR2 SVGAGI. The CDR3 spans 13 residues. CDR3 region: CASSSPGGYGYTF. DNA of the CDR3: TGTGCCAGCAGTTCTCCCGGAGGATATGGCTACACCTTC.

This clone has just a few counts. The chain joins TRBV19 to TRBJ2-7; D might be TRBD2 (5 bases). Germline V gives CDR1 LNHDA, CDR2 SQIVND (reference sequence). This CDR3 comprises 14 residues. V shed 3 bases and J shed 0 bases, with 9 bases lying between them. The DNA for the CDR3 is TGTGCCAGTAGTATCGGGGTCACCTCCTACGAGCAGTACTTC. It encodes CASSIGVTSYEQYF.

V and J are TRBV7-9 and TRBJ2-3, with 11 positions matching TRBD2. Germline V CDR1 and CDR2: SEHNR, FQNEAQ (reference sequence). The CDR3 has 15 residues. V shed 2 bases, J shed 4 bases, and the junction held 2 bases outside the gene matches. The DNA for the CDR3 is TGTGCCAGCAGCTTAACTAGCGGGAGTGCAGATACGCAGTATTTT. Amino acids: CASSLTSGSADTQYF. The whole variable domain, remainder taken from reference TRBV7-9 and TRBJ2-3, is DTGVSQNPRHKITKRGQNVTFRCDPISEHNRLYWYRQTLGQGPEFLTYFQNEAQLEKSRLLSDRFSAERPKGSFSTLEIQRTEQGDSAMYLCASSLTSGSADTQYFGPGTRLTVL.

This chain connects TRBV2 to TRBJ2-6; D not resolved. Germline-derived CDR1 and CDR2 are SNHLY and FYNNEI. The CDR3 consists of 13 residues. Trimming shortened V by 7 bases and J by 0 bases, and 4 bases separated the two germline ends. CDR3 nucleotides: TGTGCCAGCACGGGCTCTGGGGCCAACGTCCTGACTTTC. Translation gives CASTGSGANVLTF. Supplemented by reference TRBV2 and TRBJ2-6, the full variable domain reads EPEVTQTPSHQVTQMGQEVILRCVPISNHLYFYWYRQILGQKVEFLVSFYNNEISEKSEIFDDQFSVERPDGSNFTLKIRSTKLEDSAMYFCASTGSGANVLTFGAGSRLTVL.

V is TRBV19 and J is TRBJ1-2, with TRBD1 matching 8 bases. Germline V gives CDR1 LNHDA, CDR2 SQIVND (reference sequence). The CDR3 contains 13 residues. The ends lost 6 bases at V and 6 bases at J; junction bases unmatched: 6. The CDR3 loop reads CASRLQGVHGYTF. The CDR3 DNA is TGTGCCAGTAGACTACAGGGGGTCCATGGCTACACCTTC. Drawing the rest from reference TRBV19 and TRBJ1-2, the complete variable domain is DGGITQSPKYLFRKEGQNVTLSCEQNLNHDAMYWYRQDPGQGLRLIYYSQIVNDFQKGDIAEGYSVSREKKESFPLTVTSAQKNPTAFYLCASRLQGVHGYTFGSGTRLTVV.

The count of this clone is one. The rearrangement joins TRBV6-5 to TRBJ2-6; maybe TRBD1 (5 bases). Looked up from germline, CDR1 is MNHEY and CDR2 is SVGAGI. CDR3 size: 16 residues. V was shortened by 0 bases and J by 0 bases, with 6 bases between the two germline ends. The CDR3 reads CASSYSTGSGANVLTF. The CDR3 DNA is TGTGCCAGCAGTTACTCCACAGGCTCTGGGGCCAACGTCCTGACTTTC.

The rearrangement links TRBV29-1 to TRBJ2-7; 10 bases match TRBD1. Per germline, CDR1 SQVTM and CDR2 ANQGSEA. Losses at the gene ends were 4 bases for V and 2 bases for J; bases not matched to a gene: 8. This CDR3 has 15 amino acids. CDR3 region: CSVGGGQGVPYEQYF. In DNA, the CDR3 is TGCAGCGTTGGGGGTGGACAGGGGGTCCCCTACGAGCAGTACTTC.

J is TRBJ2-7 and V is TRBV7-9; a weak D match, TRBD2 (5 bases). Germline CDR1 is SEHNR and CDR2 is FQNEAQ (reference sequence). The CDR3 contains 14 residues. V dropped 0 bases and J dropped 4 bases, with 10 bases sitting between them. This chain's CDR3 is CASSLADEGYEQYF. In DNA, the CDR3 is TGTGCCAGCAGCTTAGCCGATGAGGGTTACGAGCAGTACTTC.

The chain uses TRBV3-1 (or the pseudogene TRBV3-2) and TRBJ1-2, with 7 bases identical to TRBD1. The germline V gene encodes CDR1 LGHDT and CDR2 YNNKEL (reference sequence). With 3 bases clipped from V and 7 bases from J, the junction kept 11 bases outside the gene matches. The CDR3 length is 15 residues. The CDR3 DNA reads TGTGCCAGCAGCCACGCGGACAGGTCCAGTAGTGGCTACACCTTC. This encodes CASSHADRSSSGYTF.

CDR3 protein: CAWSVITGLSEQYF. For the CDR3, the DNA is TGTGCCTGGAGTGTCATCACAGGTCTTAGCGAGCAGTACTTC. The V and J genes are TRBV30 and TRBJ2-7, with TRBD1 as a possible D gene (5 bases). The V and J ends lost 0 bases and 6 bases respectively, with 15 bases between them. From germline, CDR1 is GTSNPN and CDR2 SVGIG (reference sequence). This CDR3 has 14 residues.

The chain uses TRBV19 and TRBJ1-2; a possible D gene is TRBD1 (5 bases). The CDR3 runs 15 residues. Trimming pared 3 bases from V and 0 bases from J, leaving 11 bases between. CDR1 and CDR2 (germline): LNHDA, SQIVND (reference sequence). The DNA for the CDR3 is TGTGCCAGTAGTATGGGCGGGGCAGCTAACTATGGCTACACCTTC. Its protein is CASSMGGAANYGYTF.

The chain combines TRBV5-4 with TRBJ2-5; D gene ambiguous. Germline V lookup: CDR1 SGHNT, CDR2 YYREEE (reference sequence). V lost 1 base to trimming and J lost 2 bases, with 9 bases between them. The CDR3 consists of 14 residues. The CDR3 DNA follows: TGTGCCAGCAGCTTGAGGAGAGAACAAGAGACCCAGTACTTC. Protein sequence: CASSLRREQETQYF.

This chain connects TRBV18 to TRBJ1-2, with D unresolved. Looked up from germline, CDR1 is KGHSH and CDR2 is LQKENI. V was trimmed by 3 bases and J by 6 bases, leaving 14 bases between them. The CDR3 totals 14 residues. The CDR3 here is CASSPLSRRDGYTF. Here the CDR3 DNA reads TGTGCCAGCTCACCCCTATCACGGCGGGATGGCTACACCTTC.

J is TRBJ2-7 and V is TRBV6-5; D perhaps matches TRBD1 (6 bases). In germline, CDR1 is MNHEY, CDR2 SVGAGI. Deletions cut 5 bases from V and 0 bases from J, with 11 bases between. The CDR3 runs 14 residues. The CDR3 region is CASSTGILSYEQYF. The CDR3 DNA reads TGTGCCAGCAGTACAGGGATCCTCTCCTACGAGCAGTACTTC.

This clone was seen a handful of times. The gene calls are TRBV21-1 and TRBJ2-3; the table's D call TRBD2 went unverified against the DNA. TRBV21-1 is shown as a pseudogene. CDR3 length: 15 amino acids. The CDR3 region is CASSDYSGSTDTQYF. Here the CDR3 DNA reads TGTGCCAGCAGCGACTATAGCGGGAGCACAGATACGCAGTATTTT.

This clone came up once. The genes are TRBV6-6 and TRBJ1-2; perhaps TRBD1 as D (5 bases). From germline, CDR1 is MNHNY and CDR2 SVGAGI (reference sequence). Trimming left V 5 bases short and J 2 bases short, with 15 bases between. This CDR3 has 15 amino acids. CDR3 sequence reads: CASSPGRGQNYGYTF. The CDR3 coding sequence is TGTGCCAGCAGTCCGGGGAGGGGCCAAAACTATGGCTACACCTTC.

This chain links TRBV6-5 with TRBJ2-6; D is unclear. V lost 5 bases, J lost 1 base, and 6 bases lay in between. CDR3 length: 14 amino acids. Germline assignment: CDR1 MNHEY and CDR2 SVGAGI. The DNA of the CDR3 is TGTGCCAGCAGTACCAGTTCTGGGGCCAACGTCCTGACTTTC. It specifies CASSTSSGANVLTF.

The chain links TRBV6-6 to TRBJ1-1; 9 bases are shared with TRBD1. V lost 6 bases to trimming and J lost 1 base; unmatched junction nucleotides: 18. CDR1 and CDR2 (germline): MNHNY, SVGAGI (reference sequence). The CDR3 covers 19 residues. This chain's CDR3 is CASSRPKMSGTGWNTEAFF. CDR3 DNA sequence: TGTGCCAGCAGCCGACCAAAGATGTCCGGGACAGGGTGGAACACTGAAGCTTTCTTT.

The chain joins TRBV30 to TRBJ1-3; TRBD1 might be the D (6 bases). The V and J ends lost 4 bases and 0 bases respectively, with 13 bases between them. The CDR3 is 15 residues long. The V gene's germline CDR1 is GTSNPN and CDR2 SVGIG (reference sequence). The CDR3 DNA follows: TGTGCCTGGAAAGGGGGTCCCCGCTCTGGAAACACCATATATTTT. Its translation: CAWKGGPRSGNTIYF.

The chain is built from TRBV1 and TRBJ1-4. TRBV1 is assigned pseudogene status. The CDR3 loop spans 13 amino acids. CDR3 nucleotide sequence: TGCACCAGCAGCCAAGGGCGGCTCGAAAAACTGTTTTTT. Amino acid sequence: CTSSQGRLEKLFF.